These T cell receptor beta chains were read from a single sample in a study of identical twins. TCRdb used MiXCR to reprocess the 5' RACE reads, holding one entry per CDR3 protein. Altogether approximately 260,000 distinct CDR3 sequences are present, 6.5% to 9.5% being singletons, with the ten largest covering roughly 3.1%. The sample also formed part of further work on yellow fever vaccine responses in identical twins.

Sequenced input: CD8+ T cells sorted from blood. Every receptor here comes from a woman between 18 and 29 years old in good health. CDR3s include the opening cysteine and the closing phenylalanine or tryptophan. The D gene is left open where the match is weak. Some rows have no size entry. The others give once, few or many, or a class for an expanded clone.

>TRBV11-2|TRBD2|TRBJ2-7|many
TGTGCCAGCAGCTTAGAACCAGGTAGCGGGAGGTCCTACGAGCAGTACTTC
CASSLEPGSGRSYEQYF
>TRBV7-2|NA|TRBJ2-1|many
TGTGCCAGCAGCCCAATTTCGGGGAATGAGCAGTTCTTC
CASSPISGNEQFF
>TRBV21-1|NA|TRBJ1-5|NA
TGTGCCAGCAGCTCCGGGGGTCGTCAGCCCCAGCATTTT
CASSSGGRQPQHF
>TRBV4-3|NA|TRBJ2-7|many
TGCGCCAGCAGCCCGGGACGGCAATACGAGCAGTACTTC
CASSPGRQYEQYF
>TRBV29-1|NA|TRBJ1-1|many
TGCAGCGTTGAAAATACGGGGGATGAAGCTTTCTTT
CSVENTGDEAFF
>TRBV4-1|TRBD2|TRBJ2-1|few
TGCGCCAGCAGCCAACCTCCTAGCGGGGCCGGTGAGCAGTTCTTC
CASSQPPSGAGEQFF
>TRBV29-1|TRBD1|TRBJ2-7|many
TGCAGCGTTGTGGGGGACAGGGGGGCTTACGAGCAGTACTTC
CSVVGDRGAYEQYF
>TRBV27|NA|TRBJ2-5|NA
TGTGCCAGCAGTTTAAGGTCAGGGCCTAGGTACCAAGAGACCCAGTACTTC
CASSLRSGPRYQETQYF
>TRBV4-3|NA|TRBJ2-7|many
TGCGCCAGCAGCCAAGATAGGGGGAACCTCAACGAGCAGTACTTC
CASSQDRGNLNEQYF
>TRBV28|NA|TRBJ2-2|few
TGTGCCAGCAGTGACACAGAAACTAACACCGGGGAGCTGTTTTTT
CASSDTETNTGELFF
>TRBV6-1|NA|TRBJ2-1|few
TGTGCCAGCAGAGAGGGAGTCTACAATGAGCAGTTCTTC
CASREGVYNEQFF
>TRBV24-1|TRBD2|TRBJ2-5|NA
TGTGCCACCAGTGATGGGACTAGCGGGGGGGCAGAGACCCAGTACTTC
CATSDGTSGGAETQYF
>TRBV20-1|NA|TRBJ2-7|few
TGCAGTGCTAGAGAAATTCCTACCCCCTACGAGCAGTACTTC
CSAREIPTPYEQYF
>TRBV2|NA|TRBJ2-1|few
TGTGCCAGCAGTGACCGCCCGGGACTGGATGAGCAGTTCTTC
CASSDRPGLDEQFF
>TRBV2|NA|TRBJ2-1|NA
TGTGCTATCAGGGTGTTCCGCAATGAGCAGTTCTTC
CAIRVFRNEQFF
>TRBV13|TRBD2|TRBJ2-3|many
TGTGCCAGCAGCTTCCATAGCGGGGAGGCAGATACGCAGTATTTT
CASSFHSGEADTQYF
>TRBV24-1|TRBD1|TRBJ2-7|NA
TGTGCCACCAGTGATAGGGACAGGCCCTACGAGCAGTACTTC
CATSDRDRPYEQYF
>TRBV29-1|TRBD2|TRBJ2-2|NA
TGCAGCGTTGGGTGGACGGGCGGGGGGACGGTCGGGGAGCTGTTTTTT
CSVGWTGGGTVGELFF
>TRBV2|NA|TRBJ2-7|few
TGTGCCAGCAGTGCAGCGGACTCCTACGAGCAGTACTTC
CASSAADSYEQYF
>TRBV5-1|NA|TRBJ2-7|many
TGCGCCAGCAGCTTGGCTGTTGACACCTACGAGCAGTACTTC
CASSLAVDTYEQYF
>TRBV6-2/TRBV6-3|NA|TRBJ2-3|few
TGTGCCAGCAGTTCCCGGGCCCTCACAGATACGCAGTATTTT
CASSSRALTDTQYF
>TRBV20-1|NA|TRBJ2-2|many
TGCAGTGCTAGAGTCGGAGGGGCCGACACCGGGGAGCTGTTTTTT
CSARVGGADTGELFF